The rows below give T cell receptor beta chains drawn from one sample of a study of regulatory T cells in long-lasting Graves disease. Each CDR3 protein gets one entry after TCRdb re-called the multiplex PCR reads with MiXCR. Among 300,000 to 400,000 distinct CDR3 sequences listed, 16% were seen once. The data also belong to a second study, concerning T cells in Graves' hyperthyroidism and ophthalmopathy.

Sequencing used peripheral blood mononuclear cells (PBMCs), obtained at new diagnosis, from a patient treated with antithyroid drugs. Every receptor here comes from a man in his forties with Graves disease. CDR3s include the opening cysteine and the closing phenylalanine or tryptophan. D genes are given only for firm matches. Part of the rows lack a size; the others show once, few, many or a class for expanded clones.

clone size	D gene	V gene	J gene	CDR3 DNA	CDR3 protein
NA	NA	TRBV19	TRBJ2-7	TGTGCCAGTAGGCCCCGTCCCGGCCCTTACTACGAGCAGTACTTC	CASRPRPGPYYEQYF
many	NA	TRBV11-2	TRBJ2-3	TGTGCCAGCAGATCTGTCAGGGAGATATATACGCAGTATTTT	CASRSVREIYTQYF
few	NA	TRBV29-1	TRBJ2-1	TGCAGCGTTGAGTCCCCGGGGAGCTCCTACAATGAGCAGTTCTTC	CSVESPGSSYNEQFF
NA	NA	TRBV6-5	TRBJ2-5	TGTGCCAGCAGTTACGCGGGACATCAAGAGACCCAGTACTTC	CASSYAGHQETQYF
NA	NA	TRBV7-2	TRBJ2-3	TGTGCCAGCAGCCTAGCGTGGTCCCCGGGGTATTTT	CASSLAWSPGYF
few	NA	TRBV7-2	TRBJ1-6	TGTGCCAGCAGCCTGGACAGCTTCTATAATTCACCCCTCCACTTT	CASSLDSFYNSPLHF
many	NA	TRBV18	TRBJ1-3	TGTGCCAGCTCACCGGACACGCCTGGAAACACCATATATTTT	CASSPDTPGNTIYF
once	NA	TRBV9	TRBJ2-3	TGTGCCAGCTCACCAGTGGGAACGGATACGCAGTATTTT	CASSPVGTDTQYF
NA	NA	TRBV19	TRBJ2-3	TGTGCCAGTAGTATCCTCCCATCTCAGGATACGCAGTATTTT	CASSILPSQDTQYF
NA	TRBD1	TRBV29-1	TRBJ1-1	TGCAGCGCACAGGGGACATTGAGCACTGAAGCTTTCTTT	CSAQGTLSTEAFF
NA	TRBD1	TRBV5-1	TRBJ2-5	TGCGCCAGCAGCAAGGGACAGTCAGGGGAGACCCAGTACTTC	CASSKGQSGETQYF
NA	TRBD2	TRBV20-1	TRBJ2-7	TGCAGTGCTAGGCAAGCGGGGGACTACGAGCAGTACTTC	CSARQAGDYEQYF
NA	TRBD2	TRBV6-2/TRBV6-3	TRBJ2-3	TGTGCCAGCAGTTCCTATAGCGGGGGGGCGAATACGCAGTATTTT	CASSSYSGGANTQYF
many	NA	TRBV20-1	TRBJ1-6	TGCAGTGCTAGTGGAGGGGATTCACCCCTCCACTTT	CSASGGDSPLHF
many	NA	TRBV20-1	TRBJ1-6	TGCAGTGCTAGAGTTCCAGGGGAAAATTCACCCCTCCACTTT	CSARVPGENSPLHF
many	NA	TRBV18	TRBJ2-1	TGTGCCAGCTCACACGCCGCTAGAAATGAGCAGTTCTTC	CASSHAARNEQFF
few	NA	TRBV4-1	TRBJ2-1	TGCGCCAGCAGCCAAGTAGCAGTGGACAATGAGCAGTTCTTC	CASSQVAVDNEQFF
few	NA	TRBV7-9	TRBJ1-1	TGTGCCAGCAGCTTAGAAAGGGGTGGGACTGAAGCTTTCTTT	CASSLERGGTEAFF
many	NA	TRBV11-3	TRBJ1-1	TGTGCCAGCAGCCCCCGAGGCGGTGTGGCAGGCGGAGAAGCTTTCTTT	CASSPRGGVAGGEAFF
NA	NA	TRBV7-3	TRBJ1-5	TGTGCCAGCAGAAGGGAGTGGGATCAGCCCCAGCATTTT	CASRREWDQPQHF
many	TRBD1	TRBV7-8	TRBJ2-1	TGTGCCAGCAGCTCGGGATCGGGACAGCTCTACAATGAGCAGTTCTTC	CASSSGSGQLYNEQFF
many	NA	TRBV28	TRBJ2-5	TGTGCCAGCAGTTTGGGGGGTCGGGAGACCCAGTACTTC	CASSLGGRETQYF
NA	NA	TRBV27	TRBJ1-6	TGTGCCAGCAGTCCCCACAACGGGAATTCACCCCTCCACTTT	CASSPHNGNSPLHF
many	NA	TRBV5-1	TRBJ2-3	TGCGCCAGCAGCCTGGGACTTCAGGAGGATACGCAGTATTTT	CASSLGLQEDTQYF
NA	TRBD1	TRBV7-9	TRBJ2-1	TGTGCCAGCAGCCCAAGACAGGGGGCGGGGGCTGGCTACAATGAGCAGTTCTTC	CASSPRQGAGAGYNEQFF
many	TRBD2	TRBV3-1	TRBJ2-3	TGTGCCAGCAGCCTCGGGACTAGCGGGGGTTTTCCCACAGATACGCAGTATTTT	CASSLGTSGGFPTDTQYF
NA	NA	TRBV28	TRBJ1-6	TGTGCCAGCGAGGGGCTGGGACCCCTCCACTTT	CASEGLGPLHF
few	NA	TRBV20-1	TRBJ1-3	TGCAGTGCTATTGGGGCTACCTCTGGAAACACCATATATTTT	CSAIGATSGNTIYF
few	NA	TRBV27	TRBJ2-5	TGTGCCAGCAGTTTATCGGGACACGGGGCAGAGACCCAGTACTTC	CASSLSGHGAETQYF
NA	NA	TRBV6-1	TRBJ1-4	TGTGCCAGCAGACCGACACCAACTAATGAAAAACTGTTTTTT	CASRPTPTNEKLFF
many	NA	TRBV4-2	TRBJ1-2	TGTGCCAGCAGCGACGACAGCCTCATACGGGGCTACACCTTC	CASSDDSLIRGYTF
few	TRBD2	TRBV20-1	TRBJ2-2	TGCAGTGCTAGAGGACGGGGGGGAAACACCGGGGAGCTGTTTTTT	CSARGRGGNTGELFF
many	TRBD1	TRBV19	TRBJ2-7	TGTGCCAGTAGTCTAGGACAGGGGGCGACTGAGCAGTACTTC	CASSLGQGATEQYF
many	NA	TRBV7-2	TRBJ1-5	TGTGCCAGCAGCTTAGCTAATCAGCCCCAGCATTTT	CASSLANQPQHF
NA	TRBD2	TRBV11-1	TRBJ2-3	TGTGCCAGCAGCTTAGGCGCGGGACTAGCGGCAGATACGCAGTATTTT	CASSLGAGLAADTQYF
many	NA	TRBV20-1	TRBJ1-5	TGCAGTGCTAGAGATCAGGGGCGGGGAACCTTCAATCAGCCCCAGCATTTT	CSARDQGRGTFNQPQHF
many	NA	TRBV6-2/TRBV6-3	TRBJ2-3	TGTGCCAGCAGTTACAGGTCCCAATTATCAGATACGCAGTATTTT	CASSYRSQLSDTQYF
many	NA	TRBV20-1	TRBJ1-1	TGCAGTGCTAGAGATGGGGTGGGAGCTTTCTTT	CSARDGVGAFF
NA	NA	TRBV20-1	TRBJ1-1	TGCAGTGCTAGATCTAGCGGGGGCACTGAAGCTTTCTTT	CSARSSGGTEAFF
many	NA	TRBV6-1	TRBJ2-5	TGTGCCAGCAGTGAATGGGGACAAGAGACCCAGTACTTC	CASSEWGQETQYF
many	NA	TRBV30	TRBJ2-5	TGTGCCTGGAGTGGTCTAGCTGCTGAGACCCAGTACTTC	CAWSGLAAETQYF